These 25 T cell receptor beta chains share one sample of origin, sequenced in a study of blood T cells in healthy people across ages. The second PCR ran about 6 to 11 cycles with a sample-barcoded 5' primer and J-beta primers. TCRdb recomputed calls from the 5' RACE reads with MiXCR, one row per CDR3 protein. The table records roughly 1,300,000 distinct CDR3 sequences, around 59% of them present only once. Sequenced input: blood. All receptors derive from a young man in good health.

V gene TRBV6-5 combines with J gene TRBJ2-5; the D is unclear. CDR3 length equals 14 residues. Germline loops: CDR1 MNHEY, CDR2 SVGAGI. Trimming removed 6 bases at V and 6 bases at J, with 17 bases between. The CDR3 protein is CASSPRPVLKTQYF. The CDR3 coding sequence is TGTGCCAGCAGCCCCCGACCGGTTCTGAAGACCCAGTACTTC.

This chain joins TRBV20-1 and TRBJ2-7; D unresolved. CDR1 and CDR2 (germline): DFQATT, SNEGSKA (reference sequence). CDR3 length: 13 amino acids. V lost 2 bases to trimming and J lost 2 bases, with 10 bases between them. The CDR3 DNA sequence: TGCAGTGCTAGATTGGAGAACGCCTACGAGCAGTACTTC. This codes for CSARLENAYEQYF.

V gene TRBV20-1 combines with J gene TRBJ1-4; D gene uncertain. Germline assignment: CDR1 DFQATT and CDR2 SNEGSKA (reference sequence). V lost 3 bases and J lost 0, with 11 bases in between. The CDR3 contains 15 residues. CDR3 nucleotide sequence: TGCAGTGCTAGCTACTCCTCCACAACTAATGAAAAACTGTTTTTT. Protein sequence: CSASYSSTTNEKLFF.

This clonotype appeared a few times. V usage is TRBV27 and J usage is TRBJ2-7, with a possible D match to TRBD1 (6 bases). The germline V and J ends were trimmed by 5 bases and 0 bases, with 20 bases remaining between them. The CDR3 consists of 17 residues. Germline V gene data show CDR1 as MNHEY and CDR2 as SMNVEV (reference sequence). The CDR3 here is CASSPRDRPPGSYEQYF. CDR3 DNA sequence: TGTGCCAGCAGTCCGAGAGACAGGCCTCCGGGCTCCTACGAGCAGTACTTC.

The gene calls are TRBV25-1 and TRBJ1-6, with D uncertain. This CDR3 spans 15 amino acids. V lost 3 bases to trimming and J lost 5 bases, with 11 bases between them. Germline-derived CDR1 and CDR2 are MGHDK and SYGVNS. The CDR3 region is CASSEIATNNSPLHF. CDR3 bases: TGTGCCAGCAGTGAGATCGCGACCAATAATTCACCCCTCCACTTT.

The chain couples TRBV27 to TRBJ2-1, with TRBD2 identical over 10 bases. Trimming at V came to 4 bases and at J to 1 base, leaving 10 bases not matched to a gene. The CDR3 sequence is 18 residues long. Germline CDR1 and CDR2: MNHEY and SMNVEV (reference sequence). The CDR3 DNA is TGTGCCAGCAGTTCCGGGCTAGCGGGGGCCGAGTCCTACAATGAGCAGTTCTTC. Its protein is CASSSGLAGAESYNEQFF.

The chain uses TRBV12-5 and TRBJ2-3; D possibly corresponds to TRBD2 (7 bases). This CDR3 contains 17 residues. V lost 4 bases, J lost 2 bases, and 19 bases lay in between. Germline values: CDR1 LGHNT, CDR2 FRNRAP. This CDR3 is CASGSTARGGHTDTQYF. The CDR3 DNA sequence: TGTGCTAGTGGTTCGACCGCCAGGGGAGGGCACACAGATACGCAGTATTTT.

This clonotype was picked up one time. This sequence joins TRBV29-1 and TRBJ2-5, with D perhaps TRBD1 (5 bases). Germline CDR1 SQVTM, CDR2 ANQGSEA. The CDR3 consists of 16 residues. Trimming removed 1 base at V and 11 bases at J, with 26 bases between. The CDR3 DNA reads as TGCAGCGTTGAAGGGGCAATAGCTAGGGGAAACAATGAGCAGTACTTC. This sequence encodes CSVEGAIARGNNEQYF.

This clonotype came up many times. In nucleotides, the CDR3 is TGTGCCAGCAGCTTATTGGCTTTAACGGATTCACCCCTCCACTTT. Encoded protein: CASSLLALTDSPLHF. The gene calls are TRBV7-8 and TRBJ1-6; D is ambiguous. The CDR3 is 15 residues long. The germline CDR1 and CDR2 sequences are SGHVS and FQNEAQ. Trimming removed 2 bases from V and 8 bases from J, with 13 bases in between.

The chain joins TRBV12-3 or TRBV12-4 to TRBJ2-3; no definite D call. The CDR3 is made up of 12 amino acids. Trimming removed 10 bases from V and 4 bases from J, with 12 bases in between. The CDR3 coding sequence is TGTGCCACCATCCTAAGCGCAGATACGCAGTATTTT. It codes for CATILSADTQYF.

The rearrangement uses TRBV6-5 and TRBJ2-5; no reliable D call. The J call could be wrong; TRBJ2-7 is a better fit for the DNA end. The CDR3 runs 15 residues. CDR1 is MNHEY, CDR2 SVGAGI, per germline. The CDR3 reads CASSYSRGTDYEQYF. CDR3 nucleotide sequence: TGTGCCAGCAGTTACAGCAGAGGAACCGACTACGAGCAGTACTTC.

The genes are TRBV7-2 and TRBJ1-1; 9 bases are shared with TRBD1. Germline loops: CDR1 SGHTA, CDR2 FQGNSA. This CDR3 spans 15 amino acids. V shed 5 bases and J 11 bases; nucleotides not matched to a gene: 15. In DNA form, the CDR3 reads TGTGCCAGCAGCGTTGCGGGACAGGGTGCCGAGAGGGCTTTCTTT. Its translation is CASSVAGQGAERAFF.

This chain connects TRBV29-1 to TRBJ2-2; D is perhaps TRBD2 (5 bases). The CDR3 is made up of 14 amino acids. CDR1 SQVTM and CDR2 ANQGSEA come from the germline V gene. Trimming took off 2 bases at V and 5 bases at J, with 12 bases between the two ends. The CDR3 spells CSVETGIGTGELFF. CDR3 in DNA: TGCAGCGTTGAAACGGGGATCGGGACCGGGGAGCTGTTTTTT.

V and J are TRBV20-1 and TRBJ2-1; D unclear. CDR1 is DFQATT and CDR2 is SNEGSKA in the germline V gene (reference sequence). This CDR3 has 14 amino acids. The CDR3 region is CSAHSEAQYNEQFF. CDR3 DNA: TGCAGCGCCCACTCCGAGGCACAGTACAATGAGCAGTTCTTC.

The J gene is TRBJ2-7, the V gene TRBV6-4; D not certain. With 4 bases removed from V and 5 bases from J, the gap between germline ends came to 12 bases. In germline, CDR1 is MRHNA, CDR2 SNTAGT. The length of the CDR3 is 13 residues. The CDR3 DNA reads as TGTGCCAGCAGTGCCACGTATGCGGACGAGCAGTACTTC. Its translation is CASSATYADEQYF.

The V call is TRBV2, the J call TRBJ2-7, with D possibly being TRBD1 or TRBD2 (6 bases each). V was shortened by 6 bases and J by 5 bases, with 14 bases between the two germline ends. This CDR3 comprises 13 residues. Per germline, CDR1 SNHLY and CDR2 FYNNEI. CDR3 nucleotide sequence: TGTGCCAGCAGCTCTTGGGGGGCCGACGAGCAGTACTTC. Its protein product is CASSSWGADEQYF.

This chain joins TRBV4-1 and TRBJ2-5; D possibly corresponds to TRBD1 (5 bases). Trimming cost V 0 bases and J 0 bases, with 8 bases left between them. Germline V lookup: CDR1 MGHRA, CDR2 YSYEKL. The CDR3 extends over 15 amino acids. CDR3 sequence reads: CASSQERGYQETQYF. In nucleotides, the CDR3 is TGCGCCAGCAGCCAAGAAAGGGGCTACCAAGAGACCCAGTACTTC.

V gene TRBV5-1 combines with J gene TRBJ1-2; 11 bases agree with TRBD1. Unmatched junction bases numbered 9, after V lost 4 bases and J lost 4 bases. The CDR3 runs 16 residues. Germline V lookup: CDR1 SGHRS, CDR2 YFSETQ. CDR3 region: CASSHDEDRGPYGYTF. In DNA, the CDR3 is TGCGCCAGCAGCCACGACGAGGACAGGGGGCCCTATGGCTACACCTTC. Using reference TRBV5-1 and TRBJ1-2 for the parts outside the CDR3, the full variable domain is KAGVTQTPRYLIKTRGQQVTLSCSPISGHRSVSWYQQTPGQGLQFLFEYFSETQRNKGNFPGRFSGRQFSNSRSEMNVSTLELGDSALYLCASSHDEDRGPYGYTFGSGTRLTVV.

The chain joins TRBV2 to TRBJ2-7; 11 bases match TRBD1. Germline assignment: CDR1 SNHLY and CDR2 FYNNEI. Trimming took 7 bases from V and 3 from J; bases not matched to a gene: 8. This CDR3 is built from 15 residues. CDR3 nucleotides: TGTGCCAGCAATCCGGGACAGGGGGACTTCTACGAGCAGTACTTC. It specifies CASNPGQGDFYEQYF.

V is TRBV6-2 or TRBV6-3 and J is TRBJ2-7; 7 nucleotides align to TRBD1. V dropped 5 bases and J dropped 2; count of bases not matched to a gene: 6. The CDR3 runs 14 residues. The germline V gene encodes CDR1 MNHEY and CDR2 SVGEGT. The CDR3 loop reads CASSTRTGAYEQYF. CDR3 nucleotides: TGTGCCAGCAGTACGAGGACAGGAGCCTACGAGCAGTACTTC.

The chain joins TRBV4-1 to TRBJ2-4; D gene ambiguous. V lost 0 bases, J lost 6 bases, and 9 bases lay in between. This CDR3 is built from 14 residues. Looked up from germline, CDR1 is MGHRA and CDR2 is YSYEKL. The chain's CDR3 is CASSQEEGLNIQYF. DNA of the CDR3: TGCGCCAGCAGCCAAGAGGAAGGCCTAAACATTCAGTACTTC.

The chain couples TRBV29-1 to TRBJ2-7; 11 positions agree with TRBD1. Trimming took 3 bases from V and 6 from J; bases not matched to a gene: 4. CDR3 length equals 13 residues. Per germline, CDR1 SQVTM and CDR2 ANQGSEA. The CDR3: CSVDGTGGGEQYF. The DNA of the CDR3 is TGCAGCGTTGACGGGACAGGGGGAGGCGAGCAGTACTTC.

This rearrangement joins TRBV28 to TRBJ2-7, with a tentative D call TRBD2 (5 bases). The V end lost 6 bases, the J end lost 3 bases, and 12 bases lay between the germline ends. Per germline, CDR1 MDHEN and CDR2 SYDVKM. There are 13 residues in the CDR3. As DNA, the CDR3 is TGTGCCAGCAGGCCGGGGAACGTCTACGAGCAGTACTTC. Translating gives CASRPGNVYEQYF.

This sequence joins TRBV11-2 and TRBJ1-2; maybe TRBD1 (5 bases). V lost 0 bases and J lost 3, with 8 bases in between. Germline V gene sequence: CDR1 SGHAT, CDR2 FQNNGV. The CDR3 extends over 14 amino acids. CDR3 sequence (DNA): TGTGCCAGCAGCTTAGATCTGGGGGACTATGGCTACACCTTC. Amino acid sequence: CASSLDLGDYGYTF.

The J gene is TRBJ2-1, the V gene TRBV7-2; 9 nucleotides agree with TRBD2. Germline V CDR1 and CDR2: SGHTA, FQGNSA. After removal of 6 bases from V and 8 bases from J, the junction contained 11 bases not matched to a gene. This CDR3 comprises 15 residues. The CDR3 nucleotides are TGTGCCAGCAGAAGTAGACTAGCGGTCGTGGATGAGCAGTTCTTC. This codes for CASRSRLAVVDEQFF.